These T cell receptor beta chains were read from a single sample in a study of technical replicates of blood from several donors. Repertoires were generated with immunoSEQ multiplex PCR, while TCRdb's copy carries only in-frame clones and drops some. The sample contains under 95,000 clones, roughly 89% of which appear only once. The sequenced material came from T cells isolated from PBMCs. Receptors originate from a human donor in good health. Some clones in this sample may be carry-over from other donors' samples. Both conserved end residues are part of each CDR3. The order of the fields is D gene, clone size, J gene, V gene, CDR3 DNA, CDR3 protein. A D gene is named only where the DNA matches it firmly. Part of the rows lack a size; the others show once, few, many or a class for expanded clones.

>-|-|TRBJ1-2|TRBV10-3
TGTGCCATCAGTGAGGCCTGGGGGGACTATGGCTACACCTTC
CAISEAWGDYGYTF
>-|once|TRBJ2-7|TRBV10-3
TGTGCCGCCGGACAGACCTACGAGCAGTACTTC
CAAGQTYEQYF
>-|-|TRBJ2-1|TRBV11-3
TGTGCCAGCAGCTTAGGGCATCGGGGTAGCTACAATGAGCAGTTCTTC
CASSLGHRGSYNEQFF
>-|-|TRBJ2-3|TRBV5-4
TGTGCCAGCAGCCAAATAACTATCGCAAGCACAGATACGCAGTATTTT
CASSQITIASTDTQYF
>-|-|TRBJ2-7|TRBV30
TGTGCCGGAGGGGGCGGGACCTACGAGCAGTACTTC
CAGGGGTYEQYF
>TRBD2|-|TRBJ2-1|TRBV4-2
TGTGCCAGCAGCCAAACCAACCGGGGGGTTTACAATGAGCAGTTCTTC
CASSQTNRGVYNEQFF
>TRBD2|once|TRBJ2-3|TRBV6-1
TGTGCCAGCAGACGACTAGCGGGAGAGGATACGCAGTATTTT
CASRRLAGEDTQYF
>TRBD1|once|TRBJ2-2|TRBV6-6
TGTGCCAGCAGTTACCCAGGGGGGACAGGTGGGGAGCTGTTTTTT
CASSYPGGTGGELFF
>-|few|TRBJ1-1|TRBV29-1
TGCAGCGTTGAAGGCAGGTTGAACACTGAAGCTTTCTTT
CSVEGRLNTEAFF
>-|once|TRBJ2-2|TRBV30
TGTGCCTGGAGCCCTAGATCCGGGGAGCTGTTTTTT
CAWSPRSGELFF
>-|-|TRBJ2-5|TRBV29-1
TGCAGCGTTGGGAATGGCAGGTCTGGGGAGACCCAGTACTTC
CSVGNGRSGETQYF
>TRBD1|-|TRBJ2-1|TRBV27
TGTGCCAGCAGTCAGAGGGGGACAGGGGGGTACAATGAGCAGTTCTTC
CASSQRGTGGYNEQFF
>TRBD1|-|TRBJ2-5|TRBV5-3
TGTGCCAGAAGCCCAGACAGGGGGGCGGGAGCTCCAGAGACCCAGTACTTC
CARSPDRGAGAPETQYF
>TRBD1|-|TRBJ1-1|TRBV6-5
TGTGCCAGCAGGGGGGCAACAGGGGCTGAAGCTTTCTTT
CASRGATGAEAFF
>TRBD1|-|TRBJ2-3|TRBV5-1
TGCGCCAGCAGTAGAGGGGGCGTGAAAGATACGCAGTATTTT
CASSRGGVKDTQYF
>TRBD1|-|TRBJ2-3|TRBV10-3
TGTGCCATCAGTGACCCCTTATATGGGACAGGGTCGGATACGCAGTATTTT
CAISDPLYGTGSDTQYF
>TRBD2|-|TRBJ2-3|TRBV5-1
TGCGCCAGCAGCTCCCTTGGTTTGGCGGGAGCCGATACGCAGTATTTT
CASSSLGLAGADTQYF
>-|-|TRBJ1-1|TRBV9
TGTGCCAGCAGCGTAGTGGGGGGTAGGACTGAAGCTTTCTTT
CASSVVGGRTEAFF
>TRBD1|-|TRBJ1-6|TRBV5-4
TGTGCCAGCAGTCCTCACCCCGACAGGGAGGTTTCACCCCTCCACTTT
CASSPHPDREVSPLHF
>-|-|TRBJ1-1|TRBV7-9
TGTGCCAGCAGCATCAGGGAAAACACTGAAGCTTTCTTT
CASSIRENTEAFF
>TRBD1|-|TRBJ1-3|TRBV28
TGTGCCAGCACCACCCCGGACAGGGCTGGAAACACCATATATTTT
CASTTPDRAGNTIYF
>-|-|TRBJ1-2|TRBV6-6
TGTGCCAGCGGACCCAGGGGTGGCTATGGCTACACCTTC
CASGPRGGYGYTF
>TRBD2|-|TRBJ2-7|TRBV6-4
TGTGCCAGCAGGCTACAACTAGCGGGGGACTCCTACGAGCAGTACTTC
CASRLQLAGDSYEQYF
>TRBD1|-|TRBJ1-4|TRBV5-1
TGCGCCAGCAGCTTGGGTCCTGGACAGGGGGTAACTAATGAAAAACTGTTTTTT
CASSLGPGQGVTNEKLFF
>TRBD1|-|TRBJ1-1|TRBV19
TGTGCCAGTAGTATAGACGGGACAGGGGTGAACACTGAAGCTTTCTTT
CASSIDGTGVNTEAFF
>-|-|TRBJ1-5|TRBV10-3
TGTGCCATCAGTGAGACAAATCAGCCCCAGCATTTT
CAISETNQPQHF
>-|-|TRBJ2-1|TRBV7-2
TGTGCCAGCAGCCTCAACGGGGGTTTAGAGCAGTTCTTC
CASSLNGGLEQFF
>-|-|TRBJ1-1|TRBV11-2
TGTGCCAGCAGCCTAGGGACATCCACTGAAGCTTTCTTT
CASSLGTSTEAFF
>-|few|TRBJ1-5|TRBV6-5
TGTGCCAGCAGTTACGCAAGAGGCGTAGGTCAGCCCCAGCATTTT
CASSYARGVGQPQHF
>TRBD2|-|TRBJ2-1|TRBV11-1
TGTGCCAGCAGCTTAATGGGAGGGGCGGCCTACAATGAGCAGTTCTTC
CASSLMGGAAYNEQFF
>TRBD1|-|TRBJ1-6|TRBV5-4
TGTGCCAGCAGGGTTGGACAGGTTAATTCACCCCTCCACTTT
CASRVGQVNSPLHF
>-|-|TRBJ1-5|TRBV7-2
TGTGCCAGCAGCCTTGACAGGATCAATCAGCCCCAGCATTTT
CASSLDRINQPQHF
>TRBD2|-|TRBJ2-7|TRBV4-2
TGTGCCAGCAGCCGGGGGACTAGCGGGGGTTACGAGCAGTACTTC
CASSRGTSGGYEQYF
>-|-|TRBJ1-2|TRBV28
TGTGCCAGCAGCTTCGAATGGGCTAGCTACACCTTC
CASSFEWASYTF
>TRBD1|-|TRBJ2-3|TRBV28
TGTGCCAGCAGTTTCAGTGGACAGGGGTTCCCAGATACGCAGTATTTT
CASSFSGQGFPDTQYF
>-|-|TRBJ2-1|TRBV2
TGTGCCAGCACGAAGAACTCCAAGTCCGATGAGCAGTTCTTC
CASTKNSKSDEQFF
>-|-|TRBJ2-3|TRBV6-4
TGTGCCAGCAGTCGCTCGGCGGCCGCGGTGGGTACGCAGTATTTT
CASSRSAAAVGTQYF
>TRBD1|-|TRBJ2-7|TRBV5-1
TGCGCCAGCAGCTTCCCGTCCGGGACAGGGACTTCCTACGAGCAGTACTTC
CASSFPSGTGTSYEQYF
>-|-|TRBJ1-4|TRBV7-6
TGTGCCAGCAGCCCCTTAGGCGGGCAGGGGAGAGAAAAACTGTTTTTT
CASSPLGGQGREKLFF
>TRBD1|-|TRBJ1-2|TRBV5-6
TGTGCCAGCAGCTTCCCACAGGGGGGGTTGAATGGCTACACCTTC
CASSFPQGGLNGYTF
>TRBD2|-|TRBJ2-1|TRBV7-6
TGTGCCAGCAGCTTAGTACTAGCGGGGCCCCAGTTCTTC
CASSLVLAGPQFF